This is a list of T cell receptor beta chains from one sample in a study of blood T cell repertoires in COVID-19. Clones were sequenced by immunoSEQ multiplex PCR, and TCRdb holds only the in-frame ones, with some missing. The data hold 150,000 to 200,000 clones, with 75% to 95% observed a single time. Sequencing was done on a sample of peripheral blood. These receptor sequences come from a man aged 50 to 60 with acute or convalescent COVID-19. Both conserved end residues are part of each CDR3. Each record gives: CDR3 length, D gene, clone size, J gene, V gene, CDR3 DNA, CDR3 protein. The D gene is left open where the match is weak. Not every row has a clone size; where given, it reads once, few, many or a size class.

>15|TRBD2|NA|TRBJ2-3|TRBV30
TGTGCCTGGAGTGAGCGGGGAGGGAGGTCAGATACGCAGTATTTT
CAWSERGGRSDTQYF
>13|NA|few|TRBJ1-1|TRBV6-2/TRBV6-3
TGTGCCAGCAGTTTCACACTGAACACTGAAGCTTTCTTT
CASSFTLNTEAFF
>15|NA|NA|TRBJ2-7|TRBV11-2
TGTGCCAGCAGCCCGGACAAGCATAATTCCTACGAGCAGTACTTC
CASSPDKHNSYEQYF
>15|NA|NA|TRBJ2-3|TRBV5-1
TGCGCCAGCAGCTTGGAGCGGGCCAGCACAGATACGCAGTATTTT
CASSLERASTDTQYF
>16|TRBD1|NA|TRBJ1-5|TRBV6-4
TGTGCCAGGATCGACTTACAGGGGGCCGAGAGTCAGCCCCAGCATTTT
CARIDLQGAESQPQHF
>17|NA|NA|TRBJ2-1|TRBV27
TGTGCCTTTAATTTCCGACTAGACCGAGAGACCTGCAATGAGCAGTTCTTC
CAFNFRLDRETCNEQFF
>16|NA|NA|TRBJ2-1|TRBV5-1
TGCGCCAGCAGCCCCGGCGGGGACAGCCCCTACAATGAGCAGTTCTTC
CASSPGGDSPYNEQFF
>17|TRBD2|NA|TRBJ2-3|TRBV4-3
TGCGCCAGCAGCCAGGGACTAGCGGGGGGGCAGGCAGATACGCAGTATTTT
CASSQGLAGGQADTQYF
>15|NA|NA|TRBJ1-4|TRBV7-9
TGTGCCAGCAGCCCAAAGGCGGGGAAGAATGAAAAACTGTTTTTT
CASSPKAGKNEKLFF
>15|NA|NA|TRBJ2-6|TRBV7-9
TGTGCCAGCAGGCCACAGGGTCCTGGGGCCAACGTCCTGACTTTC
CASRPQGPGANVLTF
>13|NA|NA|TRBJ2-7|TRBV14
TGTGCCAGCAGCCAATACGCAGGGTACGAGCAGTACTTC
CASSQYAGYEQYF
>16|TRBD2|NA|TRBJ2-1|TRBV5-1
TGCGCCAGCAGCCAAGGGCTAGCGGGAATGTTTAATGAGCAGTTCTTC
CASSQGLAGMFNEQFF
>17|TRBD1|NA|TRBJ1-1|TRBV19
TGTGCCAGTAGTAGGGGTGGGACAGGGCTCATGAACACTGAAGCTTTCTTT
CASSRGGTGLMNTEAFF
>20|NA|NA|TRBJ2-3|TRBV5-3
TGTGCCAGACCACTACGGACAGGGACTAGCCTCTATCCCTACACAGATACGCAGTATTTT
CARPLRTGTSLYPYTDTQYF
>15|NA|NA|TRBJ2-1|TRBV7-2
TGTGCCAGCAGCTTACTTGGGGGACACTACAATGAGCAGTTCTTC
CASSLLGGHYNEQFF
>13|TRBD1|NA|TRBJ2-5|TRBV5-1
TGCGCCAGCAGCCGGGACAGGGTGGAGACCCAGTACTTC
CASSRDRVETQYF
>10|NA|NA|TRBJ1-5|TRBV20-1
TGCAGTGTAGGCAATCAGCCCCAGCATTTT
CSVGNQPQHF
>13|NA|NA|TRBJ2-3|TRBV5-1
TGCGCCAGCAGCTCGACATTCACAGATACGCAGTATTTT
CASSSTFTDTQYF
>15|TRBD2|NA|TRBJ2-1|TRBV18
TGTGCCAGCTCACGTCCAGCGGGAGCGTACAATGAGCAGTTCTTC
CASSRPAGAYNEQFF
>15|NA|NA|TRBJ2-3|TRBV18
TGTGCCAGCTCACCACAGCATTCTAGCACAGATACGCAGTATTTT
CASSPQHSSTDTQYF
>17|TRBD1|NA|TRBJ2-7|TRBV18
TGTGCCAGCTCACCTTGGGGACAGGGGCTTCTCCCGGACGAGCAGTACTTC
CASSPWGQGLLPDEQYF
>16|NA|NA|TRBJ2-1|TRBV2
TGTGCCAGCAGTGGTTTTTTAGGACAGAAGGCGAATGAGCAGTTCTTC
CASSGFLGQKANEQFF
>16|TRBD1|NA|TRBJ1-3|TRBV14
TGTGCCAGCAGTCCGGGACAGGGGAGTCTTGGAAACACCATATATTTT
CASSPGQGSLGNTIYF
>13|TRBD1|NA|TRBJ1-1|TRBV29-1
TGCAGCGTTGTAGGCCGCAGGGGGGATGAAGCTTTCTTT
CSVVGRRGDEAFF
>13|NA|NA|TRBJ1-1|TRBV6-2/TRBV6-3
TGTGCCAGCAGTTGGAGGTTGAACACTGAAGCTTTCTTT
CASSWRLNTEAFF
>15|TRBD2|NA|TRBJ2-7|TRBV7-6
TGTGCCAGCAGCCCCTCTAGCGGGAGTCGGGACGAGCAGTACTTC
CASSPSSGSRDEQYF
>12|NA|NA|TRBJ1-2|TRBV28
TGTGCCAGCAGTTCAACTCACTATGGCTACACCTTC
CASSSTHYGYTF
>13|NA|few|TRBJ2-1|TRBV6-5
TGTGCCAGCAGTACTGACTTGACCAATGAGCAGTTCTTC
CASSTDLTNEQFF
>14|TRBD1|few|TRBJ1-4|TRBV28
TGTGCCAGCAGTCACGGACAGGGGACTGAAAAACTGTTTTTT
CASSHGQGTEKLFF
>15|TRBD1|NA|TRBJ2-4|TRBV19
TGTGCCAGTAGAACCGGGACAGGGGGCGTTGGCATTCAGTACTTC
CASRTGTGGVGIQYF
>16|NA|NA|TRBJ1-5|TRBV19
TGTGCCAGTGAACCCGTGGGGCAGGGGACCCATCAGCCCCAGCATTTT
CASEPVGQGTHQPQHF
>17|NA|NA|TRBJ2-2|TRBV4-1
TGCGCCAGCAGCCTAGCCTTTGGGGCCAGTGGTGCCGGGGAGCTGTTTTTT
CASSLAFGASGAGELFF
>13|NA|NA|TRBJ2-1|TRBV5-6
TGTGCCAGCAGCTTGGGAGGTTCGAATGAGCAGTTCTTC
CASSLGGSNEQFF
>16|TRBD2|NA|TRBJ2-5|TRBV11-2
TGTGCCAGCAGCTTTACTAGCGGGAGGTGGGGGGAGACCCAGTACTTC
CASSFTSGRWGETQYF
>15|NA|NA|TRBJ1-4|TRBV7-9
TGTGCCAGCAGCTTACAAGGGGGAACTAATGAAAAACTGTTTTTT
CASSLQGGTNEKLFF
>13|NA|NA|TRBJ1-4|TRBV18
TGTGCCAGCTCACCCGGGACGGAGGGTAAACTGTTTTTT
CASSPGTEGKLFF
>14|TRBD2|NA|TRBJ2-1|TRBV2
TGTGCCAGCAGTGTAGCGGGGGGGTACAATGAGCAGTTCTTC
CASSVAGGYNEQFF
>16|NA|NA|TRBJ2-3|TRBV7-8
TGTGCCAGCAACCCTAGCCGGGGAGCTAGAACAGATACGCAGTATTTT
CASNPSRGARTDTQYF
>13|NA|NA|TRBJ2-2|TRBV5-1
TGCGCCAGCAGCCCCAGGGGTCCCGGGGAGCTGTTTTTT
CASSPRGPGELFF
>13|TRBD2|NA|TRBJ2-5|TRBV13
TGTGCCAGCAGCTTAGCGGGAGGAGAGACCCAGTACTTC
CASSLAGGETQYF
>14|NA|NA|TRBJ2-2|TRBV19
TGTGCCAGTAGCCGACTTACGAACACCGGGGAGCTGTTTTTT
CASSRLTNTGELFF
>15|NA|NA|TRBJ1-4|TRBV4-1
TGCGCCAGCAGCCATCATCTTCAGACTAATGAAAAACTGTTTTTT
CASSHHLQTNEKLFF
>16|TRBD1|NA|TRBJ2-5|TRBV2
TGTGCCAGCAGTGAAGCGCCCGGACAGGGTCGAGAGACCCAGTACTTC
CASSEAPGQGRETQYF
>16|TRBD1|NA|TRBJ2-3|TRBV6-2/TRBV6-3
TGTGCCAGCAGTTACCCCACAGGGGTGAAGGTAGATACGCAGTATTTT
CASSYPTGVKVDTQYF
>16|TRBD1|NA|TRBJ1-1|TRBV5-1
TGCGCCAGCAGCCGGTCGCCCGGGACAGGGTACACTGAAGCTTTCTTT
CASSRSPGTGYTEAFF